Shown below are 18 T cell receptor beta chains from a single sample sequenced in a study of cytomegalovirus exposure and HLA in healthy donors. Both 60 Vbeta primers and 13 Jbeta primers went into the PCR. The method was immunoSEQ multiplex PCR; TCRdb's version includes in-frame clones alone and lacks a portion of them. The table has about 120,000 clones, 74% seen once. The sequencing sample was made of PBMCs. These receptors were taken from a human donor in good health.

The chain carries TRBV15 and TRBJ2-7, with a weak D call TRBD2 (7 bases). CDR1 is LNHNV, CDR2 YYDKDF, per germline (reference sequence). There are 16 residues in the CDR3. V was shortened by 1 base and J by 5 bases, with 18 bases between the two germline ends. The CDR3 reads CATSRAGGGRSHEQYF. The DNA for the CDR3 is TGTGCCACCAGCAGAGCGGGGGGCGGGAGAAGCCACGAGCAGTACTTC.

The chain couples TRBV15 to TRBJ1-5, with 10 bases fitting TRBD1. Germline V gene data show CDR1 as LNHNV and CDR2 as YYDKDF (reference sequence). The CDR3 is 18 amino acids. Trimming at V came to 0 bases and at J to 0 bases, leaving 5 bases not matched to a gene. CDR3 DNA sequence: TGTGCCACCAGCAGAGATCGGGACAGGGGTTATAGCAATCAGCCCCAGCATTTT. The encoded protein is CATSRDRDRGYSNQPQHF.

V gene TRBV6-4 combines with J gene TRBJ1-2; D may be TRBD1 (6 bases). Trimming took 0 bases from V and 3 from J, leaving 14 bases between them. Germline loops: CDR1 MRHNA, CDR2 SNTAGT. This CDR3 contains 16 residues. The CDR3 DNA sequence: TGTGCCAGCAGTGACTCGATGGACAGAGGTTACTATGGCTACACCTTC. The encoded protein is CASSDSMDRGYYGYTF.

The chain combines TRBV6-1 with TRBJ2-3; TRBD1 matches 7 bases. Germline values: CDR1 MNHNS, CDR2 SASEGT. After removal of 4 bases from V and 2 bases from J, the junction contained 9 bases not matched to a gene. This CDR3 has 16 amino acids. The CDR3 DNA is TGTGCCAGCAGTGCACTGGCCAGGGGGAACACAGATACGCAGTATTTT. Its protein product is CASSALARGNTDTQYF.

This clone appeared a single time. The V gene is TRBV5-1, the J gene TRBJ2-7; D ambiguous. The CDR3 is made up of 14 amino acids. The germline V and J ends were trimmed by 2 bases and 0 bases, with 9 bases remaining between them. Germline V gene sequence: CDR1 SGHRS, CDR2 YFSETQ. CDR3 sequence reads: CASSFDINSYEQYF. As DNA, the CDR3 is TGCGCCAGCAGCTTTGACATCAACTCCTACGAGCAGTACTTC.

The chain has TRBV6-1 and TRBJ2-2, with TRBD2 matching over 11 bases. CDR3 length equals 15 residues. Germline CDR1 reads MNHNS; CDR2 reads SASEGT. The junction had 6 bases not matched to a gene; V was cut back by 6 bases and J by 6 bases. CDR3 nucleotide sequence: TGTGCCAGCAGATTTAGCGGGGGGGCCGCCGGGGAGCTGTTTTTT. Its protein product is CASRFSGGAAGELFF.

The table lists this clone with a few counts. The chain couples TRBV6-5 to TRBJ2-7; TRBD2 agrees at 10 bases. Germline V CDR1 and CDR2: MNHEY, SVGAGI. The trim removed 1 base at V and 3 bases at J, leaving 6 bases unmatched. The CDR3 length is 16 residues. The CDR3 bases are TGTGCCAGCAGTTACTTGGGGACTAGCGAGCTCTACGAGCAGTACTTC. Translation gives CASSYLGTSELYEQYF.

The chain combines TRBV2 with TRBJ1-1, with 11 bases matching TRBD1. Trimming cost V 6 bases and J 5 bases; bases outside gene matches: 8. From germline, CDR1 is SNHLY and CDR2 FYNNEI. The CDR3 runs to 15 residues. The CDR3 protein is CASRMDRGHGTEAFF. CDR3 nucleotides: TGTGCCAGCAGGATGGACAGGGGGCATGGGACTGAAGCTTTCTTT.

Only one count was recorded for this clone. The chain couples TRBV28 to TRBJ2-3, with D possibly TRBD1 on 6 matching bases. The V gene's germline CDR1 is MDHEN and CDR2 SYDVKM. V was trimmed by 7 bases and J by 0 bases, leaving 8 bases between them. The CDR3 runs to 13 residues. The CDR3 is CASMRGSTDTQYF. The CDR3 DNA follows: TGTGCCAGCATGAGGGGGAGCACAGATACGCAGTATTTT.

The V and J genes are TRBV6-6 and TRBJ2-2, with 11 bases identical to TRBD1. The CDR3 sequence is 16 residues long. The ends lost 7 bases at V and 7 bases at J; junction bases unmatched: 11. In germline, CDR1 is MNHNY, CDR2 SVGAGI (reference sequence). The CDR3: CASINPGDRGSGELFF. Here the CDR3 DNA reads TGTGCCAGCATCAATCCGGGGGACAGGGGGAGCGGGGAGCTGTTTTTT.

This chain links TRBV5-1 with TRBJ2-4; TRBD2 is a possible D gene (5 bases). The germline CDR1 and CDR2 sequences are SGHRS and YFSETQ. The CDR3 spans 13 residues. V gave up 6 bases and J gave up 5 bases, with 12 bases separating them. The CDR3 spells CASIPDGENIQYF. The DNA for the CDR3 is TGCGCCAGCATCCCCGACGGGGAAAACATTCAGTACTTC.

The chain combines TRBV6-5 with TRBJ2-5; weak D call: TRBD2 (5 bases). CDR1 and CDR2 (germline): MNHEY, SVGAGI. The V and J ends lost 6 bases and 10 bases respectively, with 15 bases between them. The length of the CDR3 is 12 residues. CDR3 nucleotide sequence: TGTGCCAGCAGAGTTAGAGTCGGGATCCAGTACTTC. Protein product: CASRVRVGIQYF.

This clone has just a few counts. The chain combines TRBV6-6 with TRBJ2-3; 8 bases align to TRBD2. This CDR3 contains 12 residues. CDR1 is MNHNY and CDR2 is SVGAGI in the germline V gene (reference sequence). Trimming took 7 bases from V and 8 from J; bases not matched to a gene: 5. CDR3 protein: CASNPRGGTQYF. The CDR3 DNA sequence: TGTGCCAGCAATCCCCGGGGGGGTACGCAGTATTTT.

This clone was seen a handful of times. CDR3 nucleotides: TGCAGCGCCGCTGCTGGAGGGGCCGGGGAGCTGTTTTTT. Encoded protein: CSAAAGGAGELFF. The chain recombines TRBV29-1 with TRBJ2-2, with D maybe TRBD2 (6 bases). From germline, CDR1 is SQVTM and CDR2 ANQGSEA. The ends were cut back, 7 bases at V and 6 bases at J, with 15 bases in the middle. The CDR3 runs to 13 residues.

The chain combines TRBV15 with TRBJ2-1; TRBD2 aligns across 7 bases. The germline V gene encodes CDR1 LNHNV and CDR2 YYDKDF (reference sequence). The V gene end was trimmed by 0 bases and the J gene end by 9 bases; junction bases not matched to a gene: 11. CDR3 size: 16 residues. CDR3 residues: CATSRDSWAGAREQFF. DNA of the CDR3: TGTGCCACCAGCAGAGACTCATGGGCGGGAGCCCGTGAGCAGTTCTTC.

The V call is TRBV28, the J call TRBJ1-5; the D gene is possibly TRBD1 (6 bases). CDR1 is MDHEN and CDR2 is SYDVKM in the germline V gene. This CDR3 spans 16 amino acids. Trimming cost V 2 bases and J 6 bases, with 17 bases left between them. The CDR3 is CASSLRRQGYGQPQHF. CDR3 nucleotide sequence: TGTGCCAGCAGTTTACGAAGGCAGGGGTACGGTCAGCCCCAGCATTTT.

The chain joins TRBV9 to TRBJ2-1, with D unclear. Per the germline V gene, CDR1 is SGDLS and CDR2 is YYNGEE. The CDR3 runs to 14 residues. The V and J ends lost 0 bases and 6 bases respectively, with 10 bases between them. CDR3 protein: CASSVGVSSNEQFF. DNA of the CDR3: TGTGCCAGCAGCGTAGGGGTTAGCAGCAATGAGCAGTTCTTC.

This chain connects TRBV4-1 to TRBJ2-1; 10 positions agree with TRBD2. The trim removed 4 bases at V and 2 bases at J, leaving 8 bases unmatched. The germline V gene has CDR1 MGHRA and CDR2 YSYEKL. The CDR3 is 17 amino acids. The DNA for the CDR3 is TGCGCCAGCAGCCGCGCTAACAGCGGGAGGGCCTACAATGAGCAGTTCTTC. Residues: CASSRANSGRAYNEQFF.